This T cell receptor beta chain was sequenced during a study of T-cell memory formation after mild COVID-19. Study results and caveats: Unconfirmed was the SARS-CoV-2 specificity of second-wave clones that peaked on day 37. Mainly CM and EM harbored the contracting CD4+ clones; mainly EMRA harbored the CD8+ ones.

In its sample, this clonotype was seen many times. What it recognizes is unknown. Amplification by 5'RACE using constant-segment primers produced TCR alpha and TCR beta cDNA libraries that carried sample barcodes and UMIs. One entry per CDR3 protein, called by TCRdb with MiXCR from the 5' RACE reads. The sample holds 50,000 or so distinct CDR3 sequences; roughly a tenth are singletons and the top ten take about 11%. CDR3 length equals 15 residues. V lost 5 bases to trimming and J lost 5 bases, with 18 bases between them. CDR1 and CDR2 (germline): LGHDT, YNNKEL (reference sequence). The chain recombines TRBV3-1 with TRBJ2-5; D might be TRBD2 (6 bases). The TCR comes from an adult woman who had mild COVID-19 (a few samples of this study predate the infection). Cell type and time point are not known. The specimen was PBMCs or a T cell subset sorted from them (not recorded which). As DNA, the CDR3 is TGTGCCAGCAGCGGTGGGACTGTGATGTTCGAGACCCAGTACTTC. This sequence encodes CASSGGTVMFETQYF.